A selection of T cell receptor beta chains follows, all from one sample in a study of cytomegalovirus exposure and HLA in healthy donors. Produced via immunoSEQ multiplex PCR; TCRdb's table is partial and in-frame only. The sample holds roughly 200,000 clones, roughly 78% seen once. Sequencing input: PBMCs. The receptors derive from a boy aged 5-17 years in good health and CMV-seronegative. Both conserved end residues are part of each CDR3. Each record gives: D gene, J gene, V gene, clone size, CDR3 DNA, CDR3 protein. A D gene is named only where the DNA matches it firmly. Only some rows state a clone size, as once, few, many or a class for expanded clones.

NA | TRBJ1-1 | TRBV6-5 | NA | TGTGCCAGCAGTCACTCGAGGGCGACTAACACTGAAGCTTTCTTT | CASSHSRATNTEAFF
NA | TRBJ2-1 | TRBV19 | NA | TGTGCCAGTAGTATAGACAGGCCCTCCTACAATGAGCAGTTCTTC | CASSIDRPSYNEQFF
TRBD1 | TRBJ1-4 | TRBV5-1 | NA | TGCGCCAGCAGCTTGGCCCGGGACAGGGTAGATGAAAAACTGTTTTTT | CASSLARDRVDEKLFF
NA | TRBJ1-2 | TRBV19 | NA | TGTGCCAGTCACAACCTGCGGGACGTTATCGATGGCTACACCTTC | CASHNLRDVIDGYTF
NA | TRBJ2-5 | TRBV6-1 | NA | TGTGCCAGCAGTGAAGCGGGGGGGCGGTTTGAGACCCAGTACTTC | CASSEAGGRFETQYF
NA | TRBJ1-4 | TRBV30 | NA | TGTGCCTGGAGTCCTAGACTATCAACTAATGAAAAACTGTTTTTT | CAWSPRLSTNEKLFF
NA | TRBJ1-2 | TRBV5-3 | NA | TGTGCCAGAAGAAAGGGGCAGGGATCTAACTATGGCTACACCTTC | CARRKGQGSNYGYTF
NA | TRBJ1-1 | TRBV30 | NA | TGTGCCTGGAACTTCGGAGAGCCGAACACTGAAGCTTTCTTT | CAWNFGEPNTEAFF
NA | TRBJ1-5 | TRBV10-2 | NA | TGCGCCAGCAGTGATCGGGGGTATCAGCCCCAGCATTTT | CASSDRGYQPQHF
NA | TRBJ2-2 | TRBV19 | NA | TGTGCCAGTAGAGGTGACTTAGGGAACACCGGGGAGCTGTTTTTT | CASRGDLGNTGELFF
TRBD1 | TRBJ2-3 | TRBV10-3 | NA | TGTGCCATACAATCGGACAGGGAGACAGATACGCAGTATTTT | CAIQSDRETDTQYF
NA | TRBJ1-5 | TRBV6-1 | NA | TGTGCCAGCAGTGTTCGAACGTCAGGATACAATCAGCCCCAGCATTTT | CASSVRTSGYNQPQHF
TRBD1 | TRBJ2-1 | TRBV6-1 | few | TGTGCCAGCAGTAAACGGACAGGGTGGTACAATGAGCAGTTCTTC | CASSKRTGWYNEQFF
TRBD2 | TRBJ2-3 | TRBV9 | NA | TGTGCCAGCAGCACACGGGGACTAGCGGGACAGACAGATACGCAGTATTTT | CASSTRGLAGQTDTQYF
TRBD1 | TRBJ1-5 | TRBV6-1 | NA | TGTGCCAGCAGGGGACAGGGGGGGCAGCCCCAGCATTTT | CASRGQGGQPQHF
TRBD1 | TRBJ2-7 | TRBV19 | NA | TGTGCCAGTAGTATAGGACAGGGCGACGAGCAGTACTTC | CASSIGQGDEQYF
TRBD2 | TRBJ2-1 | TRBV18 | NA | TGTGCCAGCTCACCTAACGAGCGGGGAACATACAATGAGCAGTTCTTC | CASSPNERGTYNEQFF
TRBD1 | TRBJ1-4 | TRBV2 | few | TGTGCCAGCAGTGAGGGACAGGGACCCGAAAAACTGTTTTTT | CASSEGQGPEKLFF
NA | TRBJ1-2 | TRBV27 | NA | TGTGCCAGCTGGCTGGACAGAGGGTTTGAGGGCTACACCTTC | CASWLDRGFEGYTF
NA | TRBJ2-6 | TRBV5-1 | NA | TGCGCCAGCAGCTTGGCTACAGGGCTCGGCTCTGGGGCCAACGTCCTGACTTTC | CASSLATGLGSGANVLTF
TRBD1 | TRBJ2-7 | TRBV30 | NA | TGTGCCTGGAGTCACACAGGGGACCAGTACTTC | CAWSHTGDQYF
TRBD1 | TRBJ1-2 | TRBV6-6 | NA | TGTGCCAGCAGTGGGACAGGGGGCAAGAACTATGGCTACACCTTC | CASSGTGGKNYGYTF
TRBD2 | TRBJ2-1 | TRBV4-1 | NA | TGCGCCAGCAGCCAAGTCTATCCGGCTAGCGGGACCATCCTCTACAATGAGCAGTTCTTC | CASSQVYPASGTILYNEQFF
NA | TRBJ1-2 | TRBV30 | few | TGTGCCTGGAGTGTACAGGGATCGAGTGGCTACACCTTC | CAWSVQGSSGYTF